The 10 T cell receptor beta chains below all came from one sample that was sequenced in a study of blood T cell repertoires in COVID-19. Clones were read by immunoSEQ multiplex PCR, and TCRdb kept only the in-frame ones, dropping some. The sample has 400,000 to 550,000 clones, approximately 90% seen once. Material: peripheral blood. Receptors were obtained from a woman younger than 45 with acute or convalescent COVID-19.

The chain uses TRBV4-1 and TRBJ2-3; 7 bases line up with TRBD1. This CDR3 is 18 amino acids long. CDR1 and CDR2 from the germline V gene are MGHRA and YSYEKL. Trimming removed 6 bases from V and 2 bases from J; junction bases left unmatched: 17. The CDR3 bases are TGCGCCAGCAGTCGGGGAAAACTCCAGGGGGAGTCCACAGATACGCAGTATTTT. This codes for CASSRGKLQGESTDTQYF.

The rearrangement joins TRBV6-5 to TRBJ1-6, with 7 bases aligning to TRBD1. This CDR3 has 14 residues. V shed 9 bases, J shed 7 bases, and the junction held 9 bases outside the gene matches. The germline V gene encodes CDR1 MNHEY and CDR2 SVGAGI. The CDR3 DNA is TGTGCCAGTCGGGCGGGACAGCCGAATTCACCCCTCCACTTT. It specifies CASRAGQPNSPLHF.

The rearrangement joins TRBV12-3 or TRBV12-4 to TRBJ2-7, with a tentative D call TRBD2 (5 bases). Trimming took off 6 bases at V and 3 bases at J, with 9 bases between the two ends. This CDR3 has 12 amino acids. CDR3 DNA sequence: TGTGCCAGCAGCACGGGGATCTACGAGCAGTACTTC. As protein: CASSTGIYEQYF.

This sequence joins TRBV11-2 and TRBJ2-7; D is perhaps TRBD2 (5 bases). The CDR3 has 14 residues. From germline, CDR1 is SGHAT and CDR2 FQNNGV. Between the trimmed V and J ends, which lost 7 bases and 2 bases, there was a span of 15 bases. The CDR3, as DNA: TGTGCCAGCACCTTCTGGGGAGCGACCTACGAGCAGTACTTC. Protein product: CASTFWGATYEQYF.

The chain joins TRBV5-1 to TRBJ1-1; TRBD1 agrees at 9 bases. The CDR3 is 15 residues long. CDR1 is SGHRS, CDR2 YFSETQ, per germline. Losses at the gene ends were 4 bases for V and 3 bases for J; bases not matched to a gene: 7. The CDR3 protein is CASSEDRGWDTEAFF. For the CDR3, the DNA is TGCGCCAGCAGCGAGGACAGGGGTTGGGACACTGAAGCTTTCTTT.

The genes are TRBV6-2 or TRBV6-3 and TRBJ2-5, with D possibly being TRBD2 (6 bases). Deletions cut 5 bases from V and 2 bases from J, with 9 bases between. The length of the CDR3 is 13 residues. Germline loops: CDR1 MNHEY, CDR2 SVGEGT. The CDR3 loop reads CASSPGVQETQYF. The CDR3 DNA sequence: TGTGCCAGCAGTCCGGGGGTTCAAGAGACCCAGTACTTC.

V and J are TRBV7-9 and TRBJ2-7, with 7 positions matching TRBD1. V lost 5 bases and J lost 5; bases outside the gene matches: 6. Looked up from germline, CDR1 is SEHNR and CDR2 is FQNEAQ (reference sequence). CDR3 length: 13 residues. CDR3 sequence: CASSPTGRNEQYF. DNA for the CDR3: TGTGCCAGCAGCCCGACAGGGCGGAACGAGCAGTACTTC.

The rearrangement joins TRBV10-2 to TRBJ2-3; tentative D call: TRBD1 (5 bases). Germline loops: CDR1 WSHSY, CDR2 SAAADI. This CDR3 is 13 amino acids long. Trimming removed 0 bases from V and 4 bases from J, with 5 bases in between. CDR3: CASSESGADTQYF. For the CDR3, the DNA is TGCGCCAGCAGTGAGTCAGGGGCAGATACGCAGTATTTT.

V gene TRBV6-6 combines with J gene TRBJ1-3; TRBD1 is a possible D gene (6 bases). CDR1 is MNHNY, CDR2 SVGAGI, per germline (reference sequence). The CDR3 is made up of 14 amino acids. V gave up 10 bases and J gave up 1 base, with 14 bases separating them. The CDR3 loop reads CATAGQHSGNTIYF. DNA of the CDR3: TGTGCCACCGCCGGACAGCATTCTGGAAACACCATATATTTT.

This rearrangement joins TRBV6-5 to TRBJ1-2; 7 positions match TRBD1. J was trimmed by 2 bases and V by 4 bases; bases with no gene match: 7. The CDR3 is 15 residues long. Germline values: CDR1 MNHEY, CDR2 SVGAGI. CDR3 nucleotide sequence: TGTGCCAGCAGTTCGGGACAGTGGAAAAACTATGGCTACACCTTC. Encoded protein: CASSSGQWKNYGYTF.